Shown below are 22 T cell receptor beta chains from a single sample sequenced in a study of T cell repertoires in cytomegalovirus infection. For these TCRs, the target antigens are not known. TCRdb processed the reads anew with MiXCR; each CDR3 protein has one entry. The sample has hundreds of thousands of distinct CDR3 sequences, 40% to 50% seen once; the top ten hold 43%. Sequencing used cultured PBMCs, obtained from culture after CMV antigen stimulation. These receptors all come from a human donor in good health (CMV status not recorded). Some clones in this sample may be carry-over from other donors' samples.

There are a few counts of this clonotype. The chain employs TRBV4-2 and TRBJ1-5; tentative D call: TRBD1 (6 bases). V dropped 5 bases and J dropped 2 bases, with 22 bases sitting between them. The CDR3 covers 18 residues. Germline V CDR1 and CDR2: LGHNA, YNFKEQ. The CDR3 sequence is CASSSQGPLYMRNQPQHF. The CDR3 DNA follows: TGTGCCAGCAGCTCACAGGGACCTCTGTATATGCGCAATCAGCCCCAGCATTTT.

The rearrangement uses TRBV5-1 and TRBJ2-1; 10 bases are shared with TRBD2. CDR3 size: 14 residues. J was trimmed by 7 bases and V by 1 base; bases with no gene match: 2. Germline lookup yields CDR1 SGHRS and CDR2 YFSETQ. The DNA for the CDR3 is TGCGCCAGCAGCTTGACTAGCGGGATGAATGAGCAGTTCTTC. It translates to CASSLTSGMNEQFF.

The gene calls are TRBV20-1 and TRBJ2-3; maybe TRBD2 (7 bases). The CDR3 loop spans 18 amino acids. Looked up from germline, CDR1 is DFQATT and CDR2 is SNEGSKA (reference sequence). V dropped 2 bases and J dropped 5 bases, with 26 bases sitting between them. The chain's CDR3 is CSARTAAGAPSLGDTQYF. CDR3 bases: TGCAGTGCTAGAACCGCGGCGGGGGCCCCTTCCCTAGGAGATACGCAGTATTTT.

V is TRBV7-9 and J is TRBJ2-1; no clear D. The germline V gene has CDR1 SEHNR and CDR2 FQNEAQ (reference sequence). The germline V and J ends were trimmed by 5 bases and 9 bases, with 20 bases remaining between them. The CDR3 length is 15 residues. CDR3 amino acids: CASSHSERALGEQFF. DNA of the CDR3: TGTGCCAGCAGCCACTCAGAACGGGCCCTCGGTGAGCAGTTCTTC.

The chain links TRBV7-4 to TRBJ1-1, with a possible D match to TRBD1 (6 bases). The CDR3 has 16 amino acids. The V end lost 5 bases, the J end lost 3 bases, and 19 bases lay between the germline ends. Germline-derived CDR1 and CDR2 are SGHVT and SQSDAQ. The CDR3, as DNA: TGTGCCAGCAGCCCTATGCGGCAGGGGTGGGACACTGAAGCTTTCTTT. As protein: CASSPMRQGWDTEAFF.

This chain links TRBV20-1 with TRBJ1-5; D might be TRBD1 (5 bases). Trimming took off 5 bases at V and 5 bases at J, with 13 bases between the two ends. In germline, CDR1 is DFQATT, CDR2 SNEGSKA (reference sequence). The CDR3 loop spans 13 amino acids. The CDR3 sequence is CSALRDGDQPQHF. CDR3 in DNA: TGCAGTGCTCTCCGGGACGGGGATCAGCCCCAGCATTTT.

The rearrangement joins TRBV7-2 to TRBJ1-5; D ambiguous. CDR3 size: 14 residues. Germline V gives CDR1 SGHTA, CDR2 FQGNSA. Deletions cut 5 bases from V and 0 bases from J, with 8 bases between. This chain's CDR3 is CASSPDHSNQPQHF. For the CDR3, the DNA is TGTGCCAGCAGCCCAGACCATAGCAATCAGCCCCAGCATTTT.

The CDR3 coding sequence is TGTGCCAGCAGTTTCCTGGGCGGGAAAGATACGCAGTATTTT. As protein: CASSFLGGKDTQYF. The chain combines TRBV12-3 or TRBV12-4 with TRBJ2-3; a possible D gene is TRBD2 (6 bases). Trimming removed 3 bases from V and 5 bases from J, with 12 bases in between. The CDR3 runs 14 residues.

This clonotype was detected a few times. V and J are TRBV7-9 and TRBJ2-7; tentatively, D is TRBD1 (6 bases). From germline, CDR1 is SEHNR and CDR2 FQNEAQ (reference sequence). The V end lost 6 bases, the J end lost 7 bases, and 13 bases lay between the germline ends. The CDR3 length is 12 residues. CDR3 in amino acids: CASSTGTWEQYF. CDR3 coding DNA: TGTGCCAGCAGTACAGGGACCTGGGAGCAGTACTTC.

This clonotype was recorded many times. The chain links TRBV7-2 to TRBJ2-1; D is unresolved. Germline-derived CDR1 and CDR2 are SGHTA and FQGNSA. Trimming took 5 bases from V and 4 from J, leaving 3 bases between them. The CDR3 spans 11 residues. The CDR3 nucleotides are TGTGCCAGCAGCATTTACAATGAGCAGTTCTTC. Translation: CASSIYNEQFF.

The genes are TRBV6-6 and TRBJ2-1; 9 nucleotides match TRBD2. Germline CDR1 MNHNY, CDR2 SVGAGI (reference sequence). With V trimmed by 7 bases and J by 9 bases, 10 bases remained unmatched. The CDR3 has 14 amino acids. CDR3 sequence: CASTPPTTSGEQFF. CDR3 in DNA: TGTGCCAGCACCCCCCCCACGACTAGCGGTGAGCAGTTCTTC.

This clonotype has just one count. This sequence joins TRBV15 and TRBJ2-1; 7 nucleotides align to TRBD2. This CDR3 has 14 residues. The V segment lost 4 bases and the J segment 5 bases; nucleotides outside the gene matches: 5. CDR1 LNHNV and CDR2 YYDKDF come from the germline V gene (reference sequence). In DNA, the CDR3 is TGTGCCACCAGCAAAAGACTAGCAGACAATGAGCAGTTCTTC. Protein: CATSKRLADNEQFF.

The V gene is TRBV11-2, the J gene TRBJ2-1; 10 nucleotides agree with TRBD1. The CDR3 has 15 amino acids. With 5 bases clipped from V and 4 bases from J, the junction kept 5 bases outside the gene matches. The V gene's germline CDR1 is SGHAT and CDR2 FQNNGV. CDR3 sequence (DNA): TGTGCCAGCAGCCGCGGACAGGGGGTATACAATGAGCAGTTCTTC. Translation: CASSRGQGVYNEQFF.

This clonotype was found a few times. The V call is TRBV27, the J call TRBJ2-1, with 10 bases that match TRBD2. The CDR3 has 15 residues. The germline V gene has CDR1 MNHEY and CDR2 SMNVEV (reference sequence). Trimming removed 7 bases from V and 8 bases from J; junction bases left unmatched: 11. The CDR3 nucleotides read TGTGCCAGCACAAAAAGCGGGGGGGGCCCCCATGAGCAGTTCTTC. Protein: CASTKSGGGPHEQFF.

In this sample, this clonotype turned up many times. The CDR3 DNA sequence: TGTGCCAGCAGCACCCTGGCGGGAGGGTGGACAGATACGCAGTATTTT. Protein product: CASSTLAGGWTDTQYF. The V and J genes are TRBV7-2 and TRBJ2-3; TRBD2 agrees at 9 bases. Trimming removed 5 bases from V and 3 bases from J; junction bases left unmatched: 9. The CDR3 extends over 16 amino acids. Germline CDR1 reads SGHTA; CDR2 reads FQGNSA.

This rearrangement joins TRBV6-6 to TRBJ1-1; unclear D gene. Looked up from germline, CDR1 is MNHNY and CDR2 is SVGAGI (reference sequence). The length of the CDR3 is 15 residues. The ends were cut back, 2 bases at V and 1 base at J, with 11 bases in the middle. CDR3: CASSYGVGSNTEAFF. In DNA, the CDR3 is TGTGCCAGCAGTTACGGGGTTGGGTCGAACACTGAAGCTTTCTTT.

The rearrangement links TRBV7-8 to TRBJ2-1, with 8 bases fitting TRBD2. Germline CDR1 SGHVS, CDR2 FQNEAQ. This CDR3 has 16 residues. The V and J ends lost 1 base and 1 base, in that order; junction bases with no gene match: 3. The CDR3 is CASSLVAGPSYNEQFF. The CDR3 DNA is TGTGCCAGCAGCTTAGTAGCGGGACCTTCCTACAATGAGCAGTTCTTC.

This clonotype was seen only once. V usage is TRBV12-3 or TRBV12-4 and J usage is TRBJ2-3, with 8 nucleotides matching TRBD2. The CDR3 is 16 amino acids. V shed 6 bases and J 1 base; nucleotides not matched to a gene: 9. This CDR3 reads CASSLRAGVGTDTQYF. The CDR3 nucleotides read TGTGCCAGCAGCTTGAGAGCGGGGGTGGGCACAGATACGCAGTATTTT.

The V gene is TRBV7-9, the J gene TRBJ2-1; D is unclear. The germline V gene encodes CDR1 SEHNR and CDR2 FQNEAQ (reference sequence). The CDR3 is 12 residues long. V lost 5 bases and J lost 8, with 10 bases in between. The CDR3 DNA is TGTGCCAGCAGCCATAACGTCGATGAGCAGTTCTTC. Translated, it gives CASSHNVDEQFF.

The genes are TRBV7-2 and TRBJ2-1; 11 positions match TRBD2. There are 14 residues in the CDR3. V was clipped by 0 bases and J by 15 bases; unmatched bases: 7. Germline V CDR1 and CDR2: SGHTA, FQGNSA. The CDR3 sequence is CASSLATSGTRGFF. CDR3 nucleotide sequence: TGTGCCAGCAGCTTAGCGACTAGCGGGACTCGGGGGTTCTTC. The full variable domain, its missing parts supplied by reference TRBV7-2 and TRBJ2-1, is GAGVSQSPSNKVTEKGKDVELRCDPISGHTALYWYRQSLGQGLEFLIYFQGNSAPDKSGLPSDRFSAERTGGSVSTLTIQRTQQEDSAVYLCASSLATSGTRGFFGPGTRLTVL.

The genes are TRBV19 and TRBJ2-5; no clear D gene. CDR1 LNHDA and CDR2 SQIVND come from the germline V gene (reference sequence). There are 12 residues in the CDR3. V shed 7 bases and J shed 5 bases, with 11 bases lying between them. The CDR3 region has the DNA TGTGCCAGTACGTCGTGGGATGAGACCCAGTACTTC. Its translation: CASTSWDETQYF.

This clonotype was detected a few times. DNA of the CDR3: TGCAGTCTAAACCGAATTCGTGGGGGGAGCACAGATACGCAGTATTTT. Protein product: CSLNRIRGGSTDTQYF. The chain employs TRBV20-1 and TRBJ2-3; D is perhaps TRBD2 (6 bases). This CDR3 is 16 amino acids long. Germline CDR1 and CDR2: DFQATT and SNEGSKA (reference sequence). Trimming stripped 8 bases from V and 0 bases from J, with 21 bases between.